The rows below give T cell receptor beta chains drawn from one sample of a study of T cell responses to AZD1222 COVID-19 vaccine. Measured with immunoSEQ multiplex PCR; TCRdb has only the in-frame clones, and not every one. The data hold over 120,000 clones, with roughly 86% observed a single time. This specimen was peripheral blood, taken 28 days after the second dose of the MenACWY control vaccine. These receptors were collected from an adult who received the MenACWY meningococcal vaccine as a control. Both conserved end residues are part of each CDR3.

TRBV3-1/TRBV3-2	TRBJ2-7	CASSRVGLYEQYF
TRBV29-1	TRBJ1-5	CSVKISNQPQHF
TRBV7-3	TRBJ2-1	CASSTVYNEQFF
TRBV5-1	TRBJ2-1	CASSLALAANNEQFF
TRBV7-2	TRBJ2-1	CASSPPVNEQFF
TRBV5-1	TRBJ1-5	CASSPGTGLNQPQHF
TRBV12-3/TRBV12-4	TRBJ2-7	CASSLVGPYEQYF
TRBV5-6	TRBJ1-3	CASSLVGADGNTIYF
TRBV7-3	TRBJ1-6	CASSLKGGVYNSPLHF
TRBV12-3/TRBV12-4	TRBJ2-7	CASSFTIYEQYF
TRBV11-3	TRBJ2-2	CASSLGLAETGELFF
TRBV5-4	TRBJ1-1	CASSLGENTEAFF
TRBV7-2	TRBJ1-3	CASSLGGSLGNTIYF
TRBV19	TRBJ1-2	CASSTGQGALVGYTF
TRBV11-3	TRBJ1-1	CASSPGTGNTEAFF
TRBV7-9	TRBJ1-2	CASSVQQGDGYTF
TRBV7-8	TRBJ1-1	CASSLTRSTEAFF
TRBV7-9	TRBJ2-5	CASSLDWVRETQYF
TRBV10-3	TRBJ2-2	CAITPDRVSNTGELFF
TRBV6-1	TRBJ2-1	CASSGEGLEGYNEQFF
TRBV24-1	TRBJ2-1	CATGEGLGLEQFF
TRBV5-1	TRBJ2-7	CASSLTRFPGDPRYEQYF
TRBV7-8	TRBJ2-4	CASSPGRGLLAKNIQYF
TRBV6-5	TRBJ2-7	CASSRDSNYEQYF
TRBV6-6	TRBJ1-1	CASSYGDSAEAFF
TRBV2	TRBJ2-5	CASSGGAGQETQYF
TRBV18	TRBJ1-1	CASSPNGETEAFF
TRBV9	TRBJ1-1	CASSILGTGTPLNTEAFF
TRBV7-6	TRBJ2-2	CASSLVRGGDTGELFF
TRBV6-6	TRBJ1-4	CASSRDRGFEKLFF
TRBV7-2	TRBJ2-5	CASSLDHRRAGGTQYF
TRBV12-5	TRBJ2-7	CASARGQTSGEQYF
TRBV19	TRBJ2-5	CASSPGQGEETQYF
TRBV14	TRBJ2-1	CASSQAAGMGYNEQFF
TRBV4-3	TRBJ1-1	CASSQEAGLNTEAFF
TRBV4-3	TRBJ1-6	CASSISPGTGDNSPLHF
TRBV6-2/TRBV6-3	TRBJ1-1	CASSYHDINTEAFF
TRBV7-8	TRBJ2-5	CASSRDRVHETQYF
TRBV3-1/TRBV3-2	TRBJ2-3	CASSQDPGLTDTQYF
TRBV24-1	TRBJ2-3	CATSDRLFNTQYF
TRBV6-1	TRBJ2-7	CASSERSYEQYF
TRBV5-4	TRBJ1-5	CASSQQGSNQPQHF
TRBV21-1	TRBJ1-4	CASSKRPTNEKLFF
TRBV20-1	TRBJ1-6	CSASPGTGSYNSPLHF
TRBV11-3	TRBJ2-7	CASSLELDYEQYF
TRBV3-1/TRBV3-2	TRBJ1-1	CASSQDWGSTEAFF
TRBV14	TRBJ1-6	CASTAGVNSPLHF
TRBV27	TRBJ2-1	CASSLLTRGGLFYNEQFF
TRBV13	TRBJ1-1	CASSYYQWERREAFF
TRBV10-2	TRBJ1-6	CASSRQGNSPLHF
TRBV6-2/TRBV6-3	TRBJ1-2	CASSYFRPGYGYTF
TRBV30	TRBJ1-1	CAWSPGVLLNTEAFF
TRBV30	TRBJ1-6	CAWSVRNNSPLHF
TRBV7-2	TRBJ2-7	CASSLGLRRGEQYF
TRBV29-1	TRBJ2-2	CSVTAQENTGELFF